This T cell receptor (beta chain) was observed in a study of identical twins. The cDNA had a unique molecular identifier and a template-switch universal primer site. MiXCR, applied by TCRdb to the 5' RACE reads, yields one record per CDR3 protein. The sample consists of 500,000 or so distinct CDR3 sequences, 13% to 15% of them appearing once. This clonotype was detected ten times or more. The CDR3 is 14 residues long. V dropped 5 bases and J dropped 5; count of bases not matched to a gene: 7. In addition, the sample was reused for a study of yellow fever vaccine responses in identical twins.

The TCR comes from a woman younger than 35 in good health. What was sequenced was CD4+ T cells sorted from blood. The rearrangement uses TRBV12-3 or TRBV12-4 and TRBJ2-7; 9 nucleotides line up with TRBD1. CDR3 region: CASSHTGGLDEQYF. DNA for the CDR3: TGTGCCAGCAGTCACACAGGGGGCCTTGACGAGCAGTACTTC.